Listed here are 16 T cell receptor beta chains from one sample, sequenced in a study of shared clonotypes between healthy human individuals. Some clones are missing from TCRdb's copy, which holds only in-frame ones; the method was immunoSEQ multiplex PCR. The table shows about 2.4 million clones, with more than 90% occurring only once. The sequenced sample was naive CD4+ T cells sorted from blood. Subset in this sample: CD45RA+ positively selected. Every receptor here comes from a man younger than 35 in good health.

About this clone: At the DNA level, this CDR3 is encoded by other sequences in the same sample as well. CDR3 sequence (DNA): TGTGCCAGCAGCTCGACGGACGGGAGTTACGAGCAGTACTTC. Amino acids: CASSSTDGSYEQYF. The chain is built from TRBV11-2 and TRBJ2-7, with D possibly matching TRBD2 (6 bases). The CDR3 length is 14 residues. Germline CDR1 SGHAT, CDR2 FQNNGV. Trimming stripped 4 bases from V and 4 bases from J, with 14 bases between.

This clone was counted a single time. The chain couples TRBV30 to TRBJ1-3; D unclear. CDR3 length: 16 residues. From germline, CDR1 is GTSNPN and CDR2 SVGIG (reference sequence). Trimming stripped 3 bases from V and 3 bases from J, with 18 bases between. DNA for the CDR3: TGTGCCTGGAGACAAAACGCATGGGTTAATGGAAACACCATATATTTT. The encoded protein is CAWRQNAWVNGNTIYF.

Concerning this clone itself: In the same sample, other DNA sequences code for this CDR3. The rearrangement joins TRBV20-1 to TRBJ1-2; the D is unclear. The CDR3 sequence is 11 residues long. Trimming removed 5 bases at V and 2 bases at J, with 6 bases between. The germline V gene has CDR1 DFQATT and CDR2 SNEGSKA (reference sequence). The CDR3 sequence: CSAAGNYGYTF. CDR3 sequence (DNA): TGCAGTGCTGCGGGCAACTATGGCTACACCTTC.

In DNA form, the CDR3 reads TGTGCCAGCAGCTTGGGGTTTAGTGAAGCTTTCTTT. Translating gives CASSLGFSEAFF. The chain links TRBV5-6 to TRBJ1-1, with D uncertain. The CDR3 has 12 amino acids. Trimming left V 0 bases short and J 7 bases short, with 7 bases between. CDR1 SGHDT and CDR2 YYEEEE come from the germline V gene.

The chain links TRBV20-1 to TRBJ2-5; D gene uncertain. This CDR3 has 11 residues. Germline V lookup: CDR1 DFQATT, CDR2 SNEGSKA (reference sequence). V was cut by 2 bases and J by 7 bases, with 8 bases left in between. The CDR3 DNA follows: TGCAGTGCTAGACGGTTAGGGACCCAGTACTTC. As protein: CSARRLGTQYF.

The V call is TRBV15, the J call TRBJ1-6; the D gene is possibly TRBD1 (5 bases). CDR1 and CDR2 (germline): LNHNV, YYDKDF (reference sequence). CDR3 length: 14 residues. V was shortened by 4 bases and J by 3 bases, with 7 bases between the two germline ends. The CDR3 DNA sequence: TGTGCCACCAGCATGACAGTCTATAATTCACCCCTCCACTTT. It is translated as CATSMTVYNSPLHF. The complete variable domain, with remaining parts taken from reference TRBV15 and TRBJ1-6, reads DAMVIQNPRYQVTQFGKPVTLSCSQTLNHNVMYWYQQKSSQAPKLLFHYYDKDFNNEADTPDNFQSRRPNTSFCFLDIRSPGLGDTAMYLCATSMTVYNSPLHFGNGTRLTVT.

As for this clone: The junction departs from the called germline gene at one end, perhaps through a read error. The rearrangement uses TRBV5-4 and TRBJ2-5; D is undetermined. This CDR3 region has 13 residues. From germline, CDR1 is SGHNT and CDR2 YYREEE (reference sequence). CDR3 in DNA: TGTGCCAGCAGCTTCAGTAGGACGTCCTCACCTAACTTC. Protein product: CASSFSRTSSPNF.

This rearrangement joins TRBV11-2 to TRBJ2-5; tentatively, D is TRBD1 or TRBD2 (5 bases each). This CDR3 region has 11 residues. Germline lookup yields CDR1 SGHAT and CDR2 FQNNGV. With 0 bases removed from V and 11 bases from J, the gap between germline ends came to 7 bases. CDR3 sequence: CASSLEGEQYF. CDR3 in DNA: TGTGCCAGCAGCTTAGAGGGGGAGCAGTACTTC.

This clone has more than one count but fewer than ten. V usage is TRBV9 and J usage is TRBJ1-3; D might be TRBD1 (6 bases). The CDR3 is made up of 15 amino acids. V lost 4 bases and J lost 6, with 17 bases in between. Germline CDR1 is SGDLS and CDR2 is YYNGEE. The CDR3 DNA is TGTGCCAGCAGCCCGGACAGTAATTTGAAAAACACCATATATTTT. Amino acids: CASSPDSNLKNTIYF. The full variable domain, its missing parts supplied by reference TRBV9 and TRBJ1-3, is DSGVTQTPKHLITATGQRVTLRCSPRSGDLSVYWYQQSLDQGLQFLIQYYNGEERAKGNILERFSAQQFPDLHSELNLSSLELGDSALYFCASSPDSNLKNTIYFGEGSWLTVV.

Regarding this clone: In the same sample, other DNA sequences code for this CDR3. V gene TRBV7-2 combines with J gene TRBJ2-1; D not certain. The V gene's germline CDR1 is SGHTA and CDR2 FQGNSA. V dropped 1 base and J dropped 1 base, with 8 bases sitting between them. The CDR3 spans 15 residues. CDR3 residues: CASSLGRASYNEQFF. CDR3 nucleotide sequence: TGTGCCAGCAGCTTAGGCCGGGCATCCTACAATGAGCAGTTCTTC. The variable domain in full, completed from reference TRBV7-2 and TRBJ2-1, reads GAGVSQSPSNKVTEKGKDVELRCDPISGHTALYWYRQSLGQGLEFLIYFQGNSAPDKSGLPSDRFSAERTGGSVSTLTIQRTQQEDSAVYLCASSLGRASYNEQFFGPGTRLTVL.

This sequence joins TRBV5-6 and TRBJ1-1; tentative D call: TRBD1 (6 bases). The CDR3 loop spans 15 amino acids. V shed 3 bases and J shed 1 base, with 13 bases lying between them. The V gene's germline CDR1 is SGHDT and CDR2 YYEEEE. CDR3 amino acids: CASSSLLQGNTEAFF. CDR3 sequence (DNA): TGTGCCAGCAGCTCCCTTCTACAGGGGAACACTGAAGCTTTCTTT.

The gene calls are TRBV5-5 and TRBJ1-1; 7 bases are shared with TRBD1. The germline V gene has CDR1 SGHKS and CDR2 YYEKEE (reference sequence). The junction had 11 bases not matched to a gene; V was cut back by 4 bases and J by 8 bases. The length of the CDR3 is 14 residues. The CDR3 spells CASSPRIQGGEAFF. The CDR3 DNA sequence: TGTGCCAGCAGCCCGAGAATCCAGGGGGGAGAAGCTTTCTTT.

V gene TRBV30 combines with J gene TRBJ2-3; weak D call: TRBD2 (6 bases). The CDR3 totals 13 residues. V lost 6 bases and J lost 0, with 10 bases in between. Germline loops: CDR1 GTSNPN, CDR2 SVGIG (reference sequence). Written as DNA, the CDR3 is TGTGCCTGTAGCGGCCAGAGCACAGATACGCAGTATTTT. This codes for CACSGQSTDTQYF. The whole variable domain, remainder taken from reference TRBV30 and TRBJ2-3, is SQTIHQWPATLVQPVGSPLSLECTVEGTSNPNLYWYRQAAGRGLQLLFYSVGIGQISSEVPQNLSASRPQDRQFILSSKKLLLSDSGFYLCACSGQSTDTQYFGPGTRLTVL.

The chain is built from TRBV13 and TRBJ2-6; 8 nucleotides line up with TRBD1. The germline V gene has CDR1 PRHDT and CDR2 FYEKMQ (reference sequence). This CDR3 has 18 residues. After removal of 5 bases from V and 0 bases from J, the junction contained 9 bases not matched to a gene. The CDR3 loop reads CASSPRTGPTSGANVLTF. CDR3 nucleotide sequence: TGTGCCAGCAGCCCTCGGACAGGGCCGACCTCTGGGGCCAACGTCCTGACTTTC. Variable domain in full (rest from reference TRBV13 and TRBJ2-6): AAGVIQSPRHLIKEKRETATLKCYPIPRHDTVYWYQQGPGQDPQFLISFYEKMQSDKGSIPDRFSAQQFSDYHSELNMSSLELGDSALYFCASSPRTGPTSGANVLTFGAGSRLTVL.

The table lists this clone with a count of one. Additional DNA sequences in this sample encode the identical CDR3. V usage is TRBV5-1 and J usage is TRBJ1-4, with 9 bases aligning to TRBD1. The V gene end was trimmed by 1 base and the J gene end by 8 bases; junction bases not matched to a gene: 6. The CDR3 consists of 15 residues. Germline V gene lookup returns CDR1 SGHRS and CDR2 YFSETQ. CDR3 sequence: CASSLTGTGTEKLFF. CDR3 nucleotide sequence: TGCGCCAGCAGCTTGACCGGGACAGGGACGGAAAAACTGTTTTTT.

The rearrangement links TRBV19 to TRBJ1-1; D is uncertain. Germline V gene data show CDR1 as LNHDA and CDR2 as SQIVND (reference sequence). The CDR3 spans 13 residues. The ends were cut back, 9 bases at V and 1 base at J, with 12 bases in the middle. The CDR3 DNA follows: TGTGCCAGCCGACTGCTAGGGAACACTGAAGCTTTCTTT. Protein sequence: CASRLLGNTEAFF.